This is a list of T cell receptor beta chains from one sample in a study of regulatory T cells in long-lasting Graves disease. TCRdb recomputed calls from the multiplex PCR reads with MiXCR, one row per CDR3 protein. The sample lists about 540,000 distinct CDR3 sequences, 13% occurring once. The same specimen was also included in a second study, on T cells in Graves' hyperthyroidism and ophthalmopathy.

The sequenced sample was peripheral blood mononuclear cells (PBMCs), obtained at new diagnosis, from a patient treated with antithyroid drugs. These receptors originate from a man aged 25 to 40 with Graves disease. Both conserved end residues are part of each CDR3. Fields, in order: D gene, V gene, clone size, J gene, CDR3 protein, CDR3 DNA. A D gene is named only where the DNA matches it firmly. The size field is filled for only some rows; it gives once, few, many or a size class.

d_gene: NA
v_gene: TRBV12-3/TRBV12-4
abundance: many
j_gene: TRBJ2-3
CDR3aa: CASSFLHADTQYF
CDR3nt: TGTGCCAGCAGTTTCTTACACGCAGATACGCAGTATTTT

d_gene: TRBD1
v_gene: TRBV6-2/TRBV6-3
abundance: few
j_gene: TRBJ1-5
CDR3aa: CASRPQGAGNQLQHF
CDR3nt: TGTGCCAGCAGGCCTCAGGGGGCCGGCAATCAGCTCCAGCATTTT

d_gene: NA
v_gene: TRBV10-3
abundance: NA
j_gene: TRBJ2-5
CDR3aa: CAISEAGGRSETQYF
CDR3nt: TGTGCCATCAGTGAGGCCGGGGGGCGGAGTGAGACCCAGTACTTC

d_gene: NA
v_gene: TRBV18
abundance: many
j_gene: TRBJ2-7
CDR3aa: CASSPDPQEQYF
CDR3nt: TGTGCCAGCTCACCGGACCCGCAGGAGCAGTACTTC

d_gene: TRBD1
v_gene: TRBV10-1
abundance: many
j_gene: TRBJ2-2
CDR3aa: CASSERTGGGELFF
CDR3nt: TGCGCCAGCAGTGAGAGGACAGGAGGAGGGGAGCTGTTTTTT

d_gene: TRBD2
v_gene: TRBV20-1
abundance: NA
j_gene: TRBJ2-5
CDR3aa: CSARDEGTSGRGIETQYF
CDR3nt: TGCAGTGCTAGAGACGAGGGGACTAGCGGGAGAGGGATAGAGACCCAGTACTTC

d_gene: TRBD1
v_gene: TRBV10-1
abundance: many
j_gene: TRBJ2-7
CDR3aa: CASRRDREGRTYF
CDR3nt: TGCGCCAGCAGACGGGACAGGGAAGGAAGGACATACTTC

d_gene: TRBD1
v_gene: TRBV28
abundance: few
j_gene: TRBJ2-2
CDR3aa: CASSLGQGQLFF
CDR3nt: TGTGCCAGCAGTTTAGGACAGGGGCAACTGTTTTTT

d_gene: NA
v_gene: TRBV7-8
abundance: few
j_gene: TRBJ1-5
CDR3aa: CASSLTTASNQPQHF
CDR3nt: TGTGCCAGCAGCTTAACAACTGCGAGCAATCAGCCCCAGCATTTT

d_gene: NA
v_gene: TRBV4-1
abundance: few
j_gene: TRBJ1-5
CDR3aa: CASSQVMLGVVNQPQHF
CDR3nt: TGCGCCAGCAGCCAAGTTATGTTGGGGGTTGTCAATCAGCCCCAGCATTTT

d_gene: NA
v_gene: TRBV5-4
abundance: NA
j_gene: TRBJ1-2
CDR3aa: CASSWSGGLGGYTF
CDR3nt: TGTGCCAGCAGCTGGAGCGGGGGGTTAGGAGGCTACACCTTC

d_gene: NA
v_gene: TRBV5-1
abundance: many
j_gene: TRBJ2-7
CDR3aa: CASSLRRSGEQYF
CDR3nt: TGCGCCAGCAGCTTGCGGAGGTCGGGCGAGCAGTACTTC

d_gene: TRBD2
v_gene: TRBV15
abundance: NA
j_gene: TRBJ2-1
CDR3aa: CATSRDRTSGPREFF
CDR3nt: TGTGCCACCAGCAGAGATCGGACTAGCGGTCCGAGGGAATTCTTC

d_gene: TRBD2
v_gene: TRBV11-2
abundance: many
j_gene: TRBJ2-7
CDR3aa: CASSNGLAGVIVYEQYF
CDR3nt: TGTGCCAGCAGCAACGGACTAGCGGGAGTAATAGTCTACGAGCAGTACTTC

d_gene: NA
v_gene: TRBV12-3/TRBV12-4
abundance: many
j_gene: TRBJ2-1
CDR3aa: CASSLVADNEQFF
CDR3nt: TGTGCCAGCAGTTTAGTAGCGGACAATGAGCAGTTCTTC

d_gene: NA
v_gene: TRBV7-2
abundance: once
j_gene: TRBJ1-3
CDR3aa: CASSSGHPYVSGNTIYF
CDR3nt: TGTGCCAGCAGCTCGGGACATCCGTACGTCTCTGGAAACACCATATATTTT

d_gene: TRBD2
v_gene: TRBV20-1
abundance: many
j_gene: TRBJ2-3
CDR3aa: CSAGLAGGFTDTQYF
CDR3nt: TGCAGTGCAGGCCTAGCGGGAGGATTTACAGATACGCAGTATTTT

d_gene: TRBD1
v_gene: TRBV9
abundance: many
j_gene: TRBJ1-1
CDR3aa: CASSVVGTGATEAFF
CDR3nt: TGTGCCAGCAGCGTAGTTGGGACAGGGGCTACTGAAGCTTTCTTT

d_gene: NA
v_gene: TRBV7-9
abundance: many
j_gene: TRBJ1-1
CDR3aa: CASSLSEGAFF
CDR3nt: TGTGCCAGCAGCTTATCTGAAGGGGCTTTCTTT

d_gene: TRBD1
v_gene: TRBV20-1
abundance: few
j_gene: TRBJ2-7
CDR3aa: CSARVTTGVGYEQYF
CDR3nt: TGCAGTGCTAGAGTCACTACAGGGGTGGGCTACGAGCAGTACTTC

d_gene: NA
v_gene: TRBV11-3
abundance: many
j_gene: TRBJ2-4
CDR3aa: CASSLVDGSENIQYF
CDR3nt: TGTGCCAGCAGCTTAGTGGACGGGAGTGAAAACATTCAGTACTTC

d_gene: NA
v_gene: TRBV3-1
abundance: many
j_gene: TRBJ2-4
CDR3aa: CASSQGGSAKNIQYF
CDR3nt: TGTGCCAGCAGCCAAGGGGGGAGCGCCAAAAACATTCAGTACTTC

d_gene: TRBD2
v_gene: TRBV7-9
abundance: NA
j_gene: TRBJ2-1
CDR3aa: CASSSSGGTSGTRYNEQFF
CDR3nt: TGTGCCAGCAGCTCGTCCGGAGGGACTAGCGGGACTCGTTACAATGAGCAGTTCTTC

d_gene: NA
v_gene: TRBV27
abundance: many
j_gene: TRBJ2-2
CDR3aa: CASSLVGEDGELFF
CDR3nt: TGTGCCAGCAGTTTAGTGGGAGAGGACGGGGAGCTGTTTTTT

d_gene: NA
v_gene: TRBV11-2
abundance: many
j_gene: TRBJ2-5
CDR3aa: CASSSFGVETQYF
CDR3nt: TGTGCCAGCAGCTCATTTGGAGTAGAGACCCAGTACTTC

d_gene: TRBD2
v_gene: TRBV2
abundance: many
j_gene: TRBJ2-3
CDR3aa: CAREREEADTQYF
CDR3nt: TGTGCAAGGGAACGGGAGGAAGCTGATACGCAGTATTTT

d_gene: TRBD2
v_gene: TRBV27
abundance: many
j_gene: TRBJ2-3
CDR3aa: CASSSWGAGGSTDTQYF
CDR3nt: TGTGCCAGCAGTTCGTGGGGAGCGGGAGGTAGCACAGATACGCAGTATTTT

d_gene: NA
v_gene: TRBV2
abundance: many
j_gene: TRBJ2-4
CDR3aa: CASSDATGRDIQYF
CDR3nt: TGTGCCAGCAGTGACGCGACAGGGAGGGACATTCAGTACTTC

d_gene: TRBD2
v_gene: TRBV9
abundance: NA
j_gene: TRBJ2-3
CDR3aa: CASSVGTSGRGGTDTQYF
CDR3nt: TGTGCCAGCAGCGTAGGAACTAGCGGGAGGGGGGGCACGGATACGCAGTATTTT

d_gene: NA
v_gene: TRBV5-1
abundance: NA
j_gene: TRBJ2-3
CDR3aa: CASSLVPVSDTQYF
CDR3nt: TGCGCCAGCAGCTTGGTCCCCGTGTCAGATACGCAGTATTTT

d_gene: TRBD1
v_gene: TRBV5-1
abundance: many
j_gene: TRBJ1-2
CDR3aa: CASSLGQGTNYGYTF
CDR3nt: TGCGCCAGCAGCTTGGGACAGGGCACTAACTATGGCTACACCTTC

d_gene: TRBD2
v_gene: TRBV12-3/TRBV12-4
abundance: many
j_gene: TRBJ2-3
CDR3aa: CASSFPGTSGTDTQYF
CDR3nt: TGTGCCAGCAGTTTTCCCGGGACTAGTGGGACAGATACGCAGTATTTT

d_gene: NA
v_gene: TRBV6-5
abundance: once
j_gene: TRBJ2-2
CDR3aa: CASSYSRGELFF
CDR3nt: TGTGCCAGCAGTTACTCGAGGGGTGAGCTGTTTTTT

d_gene: TRBD1
v_gene: TRBV29-1
abundance: many
j_gene: TRBJ1-2
CDR3aa: CSVDDSLRTGGYTF
CDR3nt: TGCAGCGTTGATGACTCCCTTAGGACAGGGGGCTACACCTTC

d_gene: NA
v_gene: TRBV2
abundance: many
j_gene: TRBJ2-3
CDR3aa: CASSDPPGSRLTDTQYF
CDR3nt: TGTGCCAGCAGTGATCCCCCAGGGTCCCGATTAACAGATACGCAATATTTT

d_gene: NA
v_gene: TRBV15
abundance: NA
j_gene: TRBJ1-1
CDR3aa: CATSGRRTWNTEAFF
CDR3nt: TGTGCCACCAGCGGAAGGAGGACCTGGAACACTGAAGCTTTCTTT

d_gene: TRBD1
v_gene: TRBV20-1
abundance: NA
j_gene: TRBJ1-5
CDR3aa: CSARGQGAGQPQHF
CDR3nt: TGCAGTGCTAGAGGACAGGGGGCAGGTCAGCCCCAGCATTTT

d_gene: TRBD2
v_gene: TRBV3-1
abundance: many
j_gene: TRBJ2-1
CDR3aa: CASSFGLAVSSYNEQFF
CDR3nt: TGTGCCAGCAGCTTCGGACTAGCGGTTAGCTCCTACAATGAGCAGTTCTTC

d_gene: NA
v_gene: TRBV29-1
abundance: many
j_gene: TRBJ2-6
CDR3aa: CSGLGGANVLTF
CDR3nt: TGCAGCGGTCTAGGCGGGGCCAACGTCCTGACTTTC

d_gene: TRBD2
v_gene: TRBV20-1
abundance: many
j_gene: TRBJ2-5
CDR3aa: CSAGQRGGFGTQYF
CDR3nt: TGCAGTGCTGGCCAGCGGGGGGGATTTGGGACCCAGTACTTC

d_gene: NA
v_gene: TRBV5-1
abundance: NA
j_gene: TRBJ1-4
CDR3aa: CASSPLSRDVNEKLFF
CDR3nt: TGCGCCAGCAGCCCCCTGAGCAGGGACGTGAATGAAAAACTGTTTTTT

d_gene: NA
v_gene: TRBV14
abundance: few
j_gene: TRBJ2-6
CDR3aa: CASSLLRSGANVLTF
CDR3nt: TGTGCCAGCAGCCTTCTTCGCTCTGGGGCCAACGTCCTGACTTTC

d_gene: TRBD2
v_gene: TRBV20-1
abundance: NA
j_gene: TRBJ2-3
CDR3aa: CSARRLAGFKGEDTQYF
CDR3nt: TGCAGTGCTAGACGGCTAGCGGGTTTTAAAGGGGAAGATACGCAGTATTTT

d_gene: NA
v_gene: TRBV28
abundance: NA
j_gene: TRBJ2-5
CDR3aa: CASSSGTGQEAQYF
CDR3nt: TGTGCCAGCAGTTCAGGGACGGGCCAAGAGGCCCAGTACTTC

d_gene: NA
v_gene: TRBV15
abundance: many
j_gene: TRBJ1-5
CDR3aa: CATSLHRQANNQPQHF
CDR3nt: TGTGCCACCAGCCTCCACCGACAGGCCAACAATCAGCCCCAGCATTTT

d_gene: TRBD2
v_gene: TRBV12-3/TRBV12-4
abundance: many
j_gene: TRBJ2-5
CDR3aa: CASSISGSRETQYF
CDR3nt: TGTGCCAGCAGCATAAGCGGGAGTCGTGAGACCCAGTACTTC

d_gene: NA
v_gene: TRBV20-1
abundance: many
j_gene: TRBJ2-3
CDR3aa: CSARILASSTDTQYF
CDR3nt: TGCAGTGCTAGAATCCTAGCGAGTAGCACAGATACGCAGTATTTT